This TCR beta chain came from a study of OX40 agonist ivuxolimab in advanced cancers. Study conclusions and caveats: At doses 0.1 to 3.0 mg/kg, CD4+ and CD8+ clones expanded.

Produced via immunoSEQ multiplex PCR; TCRdb's table is partial and in-frame only. The table has about 50,000 clones, roughly 93% seen once. A word on this clone: What it recognizes is unknown.

This CDR3 is built from 13 residues. V was pared by 3 bases and J by 2 bases, with 5 bases between. Germline assignment: CDR1 SGHDN and CDR2 FVKESK. This receptor was obtained from an adult with an advanced solid tumor such as melanoma, head and neck, liver or kidney cancer. The chain recombines TRBV14 with TRBJ2-1; D call uncertain. The sequencing here drew on CD4+ or CD8+ T cells sorted from blood, taken in a trial of the OX40 agonist ivuxolimab. The CDR3 coding sequence is TGTGCCAGCAGCCAGGGGACCTACAATGAGCAGTTCTTC. Its protein is CASSQGTYNEQFF.